This T cell receptor (beta chain) originates from a study of Graves' ophthalmopathy and Graves' hyperthyroidism. The J segment lost 5 bases and the V segment lost 3 bases, leaving 5 bases of the junction unmatched. This CDR3 region has 15 residues. Germline values: CDR1 LNHNV, CDR2 YYDKDF (reference sequence). Comments on this clonotype: Its antigen remains unknown.

The authors amplified TCR beta CDR3 regions from RNA transcripts. RT-PCR was first run with HTBI primers, then multiplex PCR in a second round. TCRdb called the multiplex PCR reads again in MiXCR, with one record for every CDR3 protein. The table has around 1,000,000 distinct CDR3 sequences, about 40% seen once. Findings and caveats of the study: From stable hyperthyroidism, ophthalmopathy was separated by a 13-signature model with about 88% sensitivity and under 84% specificity.

The receptor was derived from an adult man with Graves' hyperthyroidism. The specimen was peripheral blood or thyroid tissue (not recorded which). This sequence joins TRBV15 and TRBJ1-5; 9 positions agree with TRBD1. CDR3 sequence reads: CATSSPGQGHQPQHF. The CDR3 DNA is TGTGCCACCAGCAGCCCCGGACAGGGGCATCAGCCCCAGCATTTT. Drawing the rest from reference TRBV15 and TRBJ1-5, the complete variable domain is DAMVIQNPRYQVTQFGKPVTLSCSQTLNHNVMYWYQQKSSQAPKLLFHYYDKDFNNEADTPDNFQSRRPNTSFCFLDIRSPGLGDTAMYLCATSSPGQGHQPQHFGDGTRLSIL.